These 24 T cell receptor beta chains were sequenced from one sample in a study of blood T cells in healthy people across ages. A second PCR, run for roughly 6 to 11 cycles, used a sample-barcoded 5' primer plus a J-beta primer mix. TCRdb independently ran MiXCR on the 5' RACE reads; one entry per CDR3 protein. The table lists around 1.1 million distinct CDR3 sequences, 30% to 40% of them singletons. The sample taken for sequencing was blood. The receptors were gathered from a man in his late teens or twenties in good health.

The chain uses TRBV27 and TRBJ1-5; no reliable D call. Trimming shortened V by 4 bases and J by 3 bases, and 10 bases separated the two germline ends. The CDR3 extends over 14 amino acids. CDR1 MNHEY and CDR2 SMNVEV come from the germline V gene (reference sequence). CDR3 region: CASSSRQTNQPQHF. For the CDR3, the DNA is TGTGCCAGCAGTTCCAGGCAGACCAATCAGCCCCAGCATTTT.

As DNA, the CDR3 is TGTGCCAGCAATCTTTCTCCCAGGGATGGCTACACCTTC. Its protein product is CASNLSPRDGYTF. The chain employs TRBV2 and TRBJ1-2; D possibly corresponds to TRBD1 (5 bases). Trimming removed 7 bases from V and 6 bases from J, with 15 bases in between. The CDR3 has 13 amino acids. Germline V CDR1 and CDR2: SNHLY, FYNNEI.

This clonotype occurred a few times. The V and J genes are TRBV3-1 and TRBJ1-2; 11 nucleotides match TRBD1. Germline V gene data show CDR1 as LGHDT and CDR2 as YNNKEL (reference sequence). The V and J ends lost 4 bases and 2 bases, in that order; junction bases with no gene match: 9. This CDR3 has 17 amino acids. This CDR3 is CASSPNPGTGGNYGYTF. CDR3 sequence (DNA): TGTGCCAGCAGCCCCAACCCCGGGACAGGGGGGAACTATGGCTACACCTTC.

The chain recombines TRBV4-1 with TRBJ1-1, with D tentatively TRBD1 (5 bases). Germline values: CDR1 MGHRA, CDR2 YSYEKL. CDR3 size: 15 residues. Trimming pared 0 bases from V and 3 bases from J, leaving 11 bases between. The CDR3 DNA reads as TGCGCCAGCAGCCAAGATCTCGGGGGACACACTGAAGCTTTCTTT. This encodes CASSQDLGGHTEAFF.

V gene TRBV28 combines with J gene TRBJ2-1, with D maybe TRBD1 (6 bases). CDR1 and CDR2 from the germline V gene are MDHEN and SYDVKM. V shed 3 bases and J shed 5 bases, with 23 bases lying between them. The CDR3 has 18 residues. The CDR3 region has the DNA TGTGCCAGCAGTTTGGCAGGGGTATCGTGGAGAACAAACAATGAGCAGTTCTTC. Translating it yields CASSLAGVSWRTNNEQFF.

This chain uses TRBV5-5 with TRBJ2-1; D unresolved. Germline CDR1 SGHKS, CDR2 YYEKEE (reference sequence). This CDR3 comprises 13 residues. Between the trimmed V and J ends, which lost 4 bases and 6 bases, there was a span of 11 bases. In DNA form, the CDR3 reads TGTGCCAGCAGCAAGGTAGGATTCAATGAGCAGTTCTTC. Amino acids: CASSKVGFNEQFF.

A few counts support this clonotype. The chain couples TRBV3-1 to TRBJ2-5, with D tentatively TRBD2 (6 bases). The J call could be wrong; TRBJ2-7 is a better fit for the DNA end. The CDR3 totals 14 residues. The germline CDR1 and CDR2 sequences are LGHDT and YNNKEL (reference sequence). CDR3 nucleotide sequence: TGTGCCAGCAGCCAAGTATTAGGAGGGGACGAGCAGTACTTC. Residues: CASSQVLGGDEQYF.

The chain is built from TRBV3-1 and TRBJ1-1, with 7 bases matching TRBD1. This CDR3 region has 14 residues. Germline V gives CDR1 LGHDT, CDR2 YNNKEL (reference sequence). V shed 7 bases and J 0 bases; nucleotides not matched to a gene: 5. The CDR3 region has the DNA TGTGCCAGCAAGGGGGCAGAAATGAACACTGAAGCTTTCTTT. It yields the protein CASKGAEMNTEAFF.

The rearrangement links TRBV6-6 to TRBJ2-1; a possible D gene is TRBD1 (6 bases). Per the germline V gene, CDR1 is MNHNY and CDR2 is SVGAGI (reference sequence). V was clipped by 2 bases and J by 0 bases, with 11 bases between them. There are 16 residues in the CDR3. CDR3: CASSYTSGVSYNEQFF. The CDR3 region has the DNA TGTGCCAGCAGTTACACTTCAGGGGTCTCCTACAATGAGCAGTTCTTC.

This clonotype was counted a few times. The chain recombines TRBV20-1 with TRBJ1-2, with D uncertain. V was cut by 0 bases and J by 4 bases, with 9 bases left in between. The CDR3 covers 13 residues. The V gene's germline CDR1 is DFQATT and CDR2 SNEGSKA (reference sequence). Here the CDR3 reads CSARDQAGYGYTF. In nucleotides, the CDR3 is TGCAGTGCTAGAGATCAGGCGGGCTATGGCTACACCTTC.

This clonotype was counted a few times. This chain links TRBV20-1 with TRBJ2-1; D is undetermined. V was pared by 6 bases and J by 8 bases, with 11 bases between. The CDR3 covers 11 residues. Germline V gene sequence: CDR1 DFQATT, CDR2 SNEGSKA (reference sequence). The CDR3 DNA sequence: TGCAGTGCCCCGGGTATACATGAGCAGTTCTTC. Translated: CSAPGIHEQFF.

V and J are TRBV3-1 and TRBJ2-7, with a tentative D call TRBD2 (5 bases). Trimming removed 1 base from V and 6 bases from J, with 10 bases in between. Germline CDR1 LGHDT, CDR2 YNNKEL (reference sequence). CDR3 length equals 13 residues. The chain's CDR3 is CASSQVRRGEQYF. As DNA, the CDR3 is TGTGCCAGCAGCCAAGTAAGACGGGGCGAGCAGTACTTC.

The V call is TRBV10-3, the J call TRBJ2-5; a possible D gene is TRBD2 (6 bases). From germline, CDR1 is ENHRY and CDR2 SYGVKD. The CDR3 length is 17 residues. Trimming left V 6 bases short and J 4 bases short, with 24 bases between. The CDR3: CAIRLTEEGDLRETQYF. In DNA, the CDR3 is TGTGCCATCAGACTCACGGAGGAGGGAGACTTAAGAGAGACCCAGTACTTC.

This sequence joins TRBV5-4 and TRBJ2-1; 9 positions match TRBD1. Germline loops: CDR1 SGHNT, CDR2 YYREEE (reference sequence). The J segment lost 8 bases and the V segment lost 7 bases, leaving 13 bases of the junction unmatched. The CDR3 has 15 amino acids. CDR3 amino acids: CASRDRADFMDEQFF. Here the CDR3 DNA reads TGTGCCAGCCGGGACAGGGCGGACTTTATGGATGAGCAGTTCTTC.

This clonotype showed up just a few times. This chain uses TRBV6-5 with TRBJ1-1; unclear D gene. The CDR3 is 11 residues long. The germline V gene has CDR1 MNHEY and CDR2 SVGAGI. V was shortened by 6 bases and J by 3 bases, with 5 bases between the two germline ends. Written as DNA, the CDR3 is TGTGCCAGCAGACAATACACTGAAGCTTTCTTT. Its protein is CASRQYTEAFF.

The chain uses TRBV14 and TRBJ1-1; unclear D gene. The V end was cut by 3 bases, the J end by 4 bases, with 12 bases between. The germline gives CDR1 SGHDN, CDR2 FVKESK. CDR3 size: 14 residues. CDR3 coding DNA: TGTGCCAGCAGCCAGGGTCTCAGTGGCACTGAAGCTTTCTTT. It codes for CASSQGLSGTEAFF.

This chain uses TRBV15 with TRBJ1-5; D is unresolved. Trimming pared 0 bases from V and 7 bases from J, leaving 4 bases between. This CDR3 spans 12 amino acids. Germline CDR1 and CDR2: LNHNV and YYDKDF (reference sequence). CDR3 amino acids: CATSRDRQPQHF. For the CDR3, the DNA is TGTGCCACCAGCAGAGATAGACAGCCCCAGCATTTT.

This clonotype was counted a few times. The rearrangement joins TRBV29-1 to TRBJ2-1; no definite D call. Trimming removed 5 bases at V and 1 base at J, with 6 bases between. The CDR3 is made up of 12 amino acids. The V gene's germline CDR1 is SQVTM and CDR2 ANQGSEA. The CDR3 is CSVRPSYNEQFF. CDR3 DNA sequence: TGCAGCGTTCGTCCTTCCTACAATGAGCAGTTCTTC.

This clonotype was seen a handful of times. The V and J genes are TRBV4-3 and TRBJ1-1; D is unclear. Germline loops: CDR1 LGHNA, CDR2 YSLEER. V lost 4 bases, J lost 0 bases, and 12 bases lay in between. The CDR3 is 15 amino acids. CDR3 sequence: CASSRQALMNTEAFF. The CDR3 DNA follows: TGCGCCAGCAGCCGGCAGGCGCTTATGAACACTGAAGCTTTCTTT.

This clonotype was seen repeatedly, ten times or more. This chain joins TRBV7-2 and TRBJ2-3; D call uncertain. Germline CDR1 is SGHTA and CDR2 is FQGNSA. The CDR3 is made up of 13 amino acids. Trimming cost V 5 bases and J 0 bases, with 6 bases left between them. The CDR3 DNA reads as TGTGCCAGCAGCGTCACTAGCACAGATACGCAGTATTTT. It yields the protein CASSVTSTDTQYF.

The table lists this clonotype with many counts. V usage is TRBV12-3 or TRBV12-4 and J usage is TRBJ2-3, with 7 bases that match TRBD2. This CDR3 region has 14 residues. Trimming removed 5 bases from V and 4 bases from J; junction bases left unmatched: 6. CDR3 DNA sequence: TGTGCCAGCAGTGTAAGACTAGCACCAGATACGCAGTATTTT. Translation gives CASSVRLAPDTQYF.

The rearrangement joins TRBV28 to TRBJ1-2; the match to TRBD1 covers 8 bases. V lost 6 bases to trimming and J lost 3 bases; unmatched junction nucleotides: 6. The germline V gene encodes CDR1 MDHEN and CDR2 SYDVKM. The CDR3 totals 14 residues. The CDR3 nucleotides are TGTGCCAGCAGGCAAAAGGACAGGGACTATGGCTACACCTTC. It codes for CASRQKDRDYGYTF.

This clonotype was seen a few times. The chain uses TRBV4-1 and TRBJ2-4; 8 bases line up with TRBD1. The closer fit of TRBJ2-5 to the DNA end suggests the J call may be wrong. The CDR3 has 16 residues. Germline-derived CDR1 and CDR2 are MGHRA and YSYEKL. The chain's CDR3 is CASSQPGDRLAETQYF. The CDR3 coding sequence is TGCGCCAGCAGCCAACCCGGGGACAGGCTGGCGGAGACCCAGTACTTC.

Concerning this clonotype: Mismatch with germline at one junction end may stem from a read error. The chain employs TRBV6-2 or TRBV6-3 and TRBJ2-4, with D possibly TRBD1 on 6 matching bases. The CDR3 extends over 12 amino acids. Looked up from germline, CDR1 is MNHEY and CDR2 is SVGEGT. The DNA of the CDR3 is TGTGCCAACAGTTACTCGCGACAGGATCAGTACTTC. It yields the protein CANSYSRQDQYF.